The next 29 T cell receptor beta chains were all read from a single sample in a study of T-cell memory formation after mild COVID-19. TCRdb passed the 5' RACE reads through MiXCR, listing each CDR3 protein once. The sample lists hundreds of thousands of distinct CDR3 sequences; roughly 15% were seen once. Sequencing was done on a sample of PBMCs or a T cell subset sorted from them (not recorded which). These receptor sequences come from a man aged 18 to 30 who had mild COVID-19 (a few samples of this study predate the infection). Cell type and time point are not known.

CDR3 loop: CASSTDRRNPYEQYF. The DNA of the CDR3 is TGTGCCAGCAGCACGGACAGGCGTAATCCCTACGAGCAGTACTTC. This chain links TRBV7-9 with TRBJ2-7; 7 bases are shared with TRBD1. The CDR3 spans 15 residues. The V and J ends lost 5 bases and 2 bases, in that order; junction bases with no gene match: 9. CDR1 is SEHNR, CDR2 FQNEAQ, per germline (reference sequence). Full variable domain (remainder filled in from reference TRBV7-9 and TRBJ2-7): DTGVSQNPRHKITKRGQNVTFRCDPISEHNRLYWYRQTLGQGPEFLTYFQNEAQLEKSRLLSDRFSAERPKGSFSTLEIQRTEQGDSAMYLCASSTDRRNPYEQYFGPGTRLTVT.

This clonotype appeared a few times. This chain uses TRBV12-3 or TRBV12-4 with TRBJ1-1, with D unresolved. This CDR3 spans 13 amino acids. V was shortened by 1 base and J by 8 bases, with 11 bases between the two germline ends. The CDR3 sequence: CASSLEGVREAFF. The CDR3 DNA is TGTGCCAGCAGTTTAGAAGGAGTCAGAGAAGCTTTCTTT.

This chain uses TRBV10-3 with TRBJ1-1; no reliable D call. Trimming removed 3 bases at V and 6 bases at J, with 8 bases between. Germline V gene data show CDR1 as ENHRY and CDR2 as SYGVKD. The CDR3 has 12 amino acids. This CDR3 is CAISDGMAEAFF. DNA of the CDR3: TGTGCCATCAGTGATGGGATGGCTGAAGCTTTCTTT.

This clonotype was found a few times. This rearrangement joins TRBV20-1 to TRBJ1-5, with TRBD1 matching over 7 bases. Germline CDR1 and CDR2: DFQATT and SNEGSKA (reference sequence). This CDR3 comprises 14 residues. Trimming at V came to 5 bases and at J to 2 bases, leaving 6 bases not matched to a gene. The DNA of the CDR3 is TGCAGTGCTCCCGACAGGGCGCGCAATCAGCCCCAGCATTTT. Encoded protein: CSAPDRARNQPQHF.

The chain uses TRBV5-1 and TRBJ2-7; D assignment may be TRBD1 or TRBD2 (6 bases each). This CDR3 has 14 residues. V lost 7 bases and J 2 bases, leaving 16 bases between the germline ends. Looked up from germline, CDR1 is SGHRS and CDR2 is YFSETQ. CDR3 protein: CASRRDKGPYEQYF. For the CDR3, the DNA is TGCGCCAGCCGGCGGGACAAAGGGCCCTACGAGCAGTACTTC.

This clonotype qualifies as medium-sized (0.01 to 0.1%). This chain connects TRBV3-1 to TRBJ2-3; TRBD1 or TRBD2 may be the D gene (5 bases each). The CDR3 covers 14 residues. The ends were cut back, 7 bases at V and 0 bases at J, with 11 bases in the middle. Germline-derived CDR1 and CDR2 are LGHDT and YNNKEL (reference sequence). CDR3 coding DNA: TGTGCCAGCAACTCACGGGGCAGCACAGATACGCAGTATTTT. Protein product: CASNSRGSTDTQYF.

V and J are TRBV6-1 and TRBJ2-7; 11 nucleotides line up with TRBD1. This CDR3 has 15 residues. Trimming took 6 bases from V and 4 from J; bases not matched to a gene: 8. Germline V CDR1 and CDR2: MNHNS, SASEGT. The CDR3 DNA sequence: TGTGCCAGCAGATCCGAGGGACAGGGGGGGTACGAGCAGTACTTC. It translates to CASRSEGQGGYEQYF.

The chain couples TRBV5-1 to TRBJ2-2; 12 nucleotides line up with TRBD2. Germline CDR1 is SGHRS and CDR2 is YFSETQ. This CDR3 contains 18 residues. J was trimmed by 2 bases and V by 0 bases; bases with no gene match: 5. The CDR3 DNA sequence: TGCGCCAGCAGCTTGGCCCTAGCGGGGGGGCCTAACACCGGGGAGCTGTTTTTT. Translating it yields CASSLALAGGPNTGELFF.

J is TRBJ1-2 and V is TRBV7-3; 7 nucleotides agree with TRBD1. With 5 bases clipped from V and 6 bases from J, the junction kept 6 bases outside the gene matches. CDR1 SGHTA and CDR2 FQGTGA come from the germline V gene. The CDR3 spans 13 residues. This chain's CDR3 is CASSGDRNDGYTF. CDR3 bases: TGTGCCAGCAGCGGGGACAGAAACGATGGCTACACCTTC.

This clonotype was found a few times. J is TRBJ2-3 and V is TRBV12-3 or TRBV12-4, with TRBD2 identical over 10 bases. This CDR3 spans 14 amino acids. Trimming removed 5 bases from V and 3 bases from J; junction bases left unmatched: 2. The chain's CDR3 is CASSKLAGTDTQYF. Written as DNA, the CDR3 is TGTGCCAGCAGTAAACTAGCGGGGACAGATACGCAGTATTTT.

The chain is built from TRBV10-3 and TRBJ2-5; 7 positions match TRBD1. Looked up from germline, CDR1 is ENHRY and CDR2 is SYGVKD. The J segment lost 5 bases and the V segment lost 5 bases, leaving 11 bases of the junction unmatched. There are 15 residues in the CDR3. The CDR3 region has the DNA TGTGCCATCAGTCGATCCGGGACAGTTGGCGAGACCCAGTACTTC. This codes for CAISRSGTVGETQYF.

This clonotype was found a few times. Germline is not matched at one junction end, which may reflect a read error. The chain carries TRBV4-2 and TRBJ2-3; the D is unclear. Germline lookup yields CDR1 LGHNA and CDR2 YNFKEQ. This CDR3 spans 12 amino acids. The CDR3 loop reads CAISQDGNTQYF. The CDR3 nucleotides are TGTGCCATCAGCCAAGATGGAAATACGCAGTATTTT.

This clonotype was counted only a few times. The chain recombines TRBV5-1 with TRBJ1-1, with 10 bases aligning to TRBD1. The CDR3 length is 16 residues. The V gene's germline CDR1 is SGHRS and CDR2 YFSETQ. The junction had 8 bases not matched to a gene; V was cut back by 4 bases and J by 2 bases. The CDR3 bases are TGCGCCAGCAGCCCAGCCGGGACAGGGGTCAACACTGAAGCTTTCTTT. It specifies CASSPAGTGVNTEAFF.

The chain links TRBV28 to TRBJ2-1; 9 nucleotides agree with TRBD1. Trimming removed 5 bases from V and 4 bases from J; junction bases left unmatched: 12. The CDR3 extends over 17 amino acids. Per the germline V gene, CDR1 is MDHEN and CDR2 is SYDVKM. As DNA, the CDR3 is TGTGCCAGCAGTGAAAACCCCGGGACAGGGACATACAATGAGCAGTTCTTC. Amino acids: CASSENPGTGTYNEQFF.

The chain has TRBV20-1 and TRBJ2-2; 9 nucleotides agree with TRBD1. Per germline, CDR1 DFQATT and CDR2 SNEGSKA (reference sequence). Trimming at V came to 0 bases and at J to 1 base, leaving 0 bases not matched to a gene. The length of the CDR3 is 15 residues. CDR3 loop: CSAREGQGNTGELFF. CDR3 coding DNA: TGCAGTGCTAGAGAGGGACAGGGGAACACCGGGGAGCTGTTTTTT.

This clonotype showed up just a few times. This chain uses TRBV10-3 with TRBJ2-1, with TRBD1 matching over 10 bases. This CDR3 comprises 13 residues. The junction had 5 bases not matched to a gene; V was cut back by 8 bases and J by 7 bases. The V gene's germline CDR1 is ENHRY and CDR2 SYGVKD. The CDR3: CAISGQGVNEQFF. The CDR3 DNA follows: TGTGCCATCTCTGGACAGGGGGTTAATGAGCAGTTCTTC.

The CDR3 region is CASSLVAGGYGEQFF. CDR3 bases: TGTGCCAGCAGCTTAGTAGCGGGGGGGTATGGTGAGCAGTTCTTC. This sequence joins TRBV7-2 and TRBJ2-1, with 11 bases lining up with TRBD2. Germline loops: CDR1 SGHTA, CDR2 FQGNSA. The CDR3 runs 15 residues. The V gene end was trimmed by 1 base and the J gene end by 9 bases; junction bases not matched to a gene: 5.

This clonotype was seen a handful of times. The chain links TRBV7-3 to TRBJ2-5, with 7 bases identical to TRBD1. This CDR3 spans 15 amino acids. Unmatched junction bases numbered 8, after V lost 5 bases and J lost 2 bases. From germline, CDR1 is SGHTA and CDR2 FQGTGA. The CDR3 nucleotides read TGTGCCAGCAGCCCAACGGGCAGGGGGCAAGAGACCCAGTACTTC. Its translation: CASSPTGRGQETQYF.

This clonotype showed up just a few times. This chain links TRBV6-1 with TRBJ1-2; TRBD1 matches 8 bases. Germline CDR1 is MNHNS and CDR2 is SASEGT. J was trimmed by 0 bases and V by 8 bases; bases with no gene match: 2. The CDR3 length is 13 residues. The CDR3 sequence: CASDRGANYGYTF. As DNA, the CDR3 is TGTGCCAGCGACAGGGGCGCTAACTATGGCTACACCTTC.

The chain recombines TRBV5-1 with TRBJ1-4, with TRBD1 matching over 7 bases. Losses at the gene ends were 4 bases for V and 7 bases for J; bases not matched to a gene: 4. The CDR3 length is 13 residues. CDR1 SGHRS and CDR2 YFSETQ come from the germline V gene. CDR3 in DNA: TGCGCCAGCAGCCCCCGGGACAGTGAAAAACTGTTTTTT. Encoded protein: CASSPRDSEKLFF.

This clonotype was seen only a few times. CDR3 residues: CASSHPSGGRHEQFF. CDR3 in DNA: TGTGCCAGCAGCCACCCTAGCGGGGGGCGCCATGAGCAGTTCTTC. This chain links TRBV3-1 with TRBJ2-1; 11 bases agree with TRBD2. Germline trimming cut 3 bases from V and 8 bases from J; bases unmatched to any gene: 6. The CDR3 has 15 amino acids. CDR1 and CDR2 (germline): LGHDT, YNNKEL (reference sequence).

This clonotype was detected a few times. The CDR3 coding sequence is TGTGCCAGCAGCTTAGTCGGGACAGGGGGCAGGAACACTGAAGCTTTCTTT. Its protein product is CASSLVGTGGRNTEAFF. The chain joins TRBV7-9 to TRBJ1-1; 12 positions agree with TRBD1. Per the germline V gene, CDR1 is SEHNR and CDR2 is FQNEAQ (reference sequence). The CDR3 is made up of 17 amino acids. Trimming took 1 base from V and 1 from J; bases not matched to a gene: 4.

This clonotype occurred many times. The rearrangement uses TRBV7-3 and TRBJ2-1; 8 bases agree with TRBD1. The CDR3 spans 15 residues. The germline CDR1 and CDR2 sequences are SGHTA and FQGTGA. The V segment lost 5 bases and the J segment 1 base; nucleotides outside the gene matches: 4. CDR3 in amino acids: CASSPDRASYNEQFF. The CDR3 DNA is TGTGCCAGCAGCCCGGACAGGGCGTCCTACAATGAGCAGTTCTTC.

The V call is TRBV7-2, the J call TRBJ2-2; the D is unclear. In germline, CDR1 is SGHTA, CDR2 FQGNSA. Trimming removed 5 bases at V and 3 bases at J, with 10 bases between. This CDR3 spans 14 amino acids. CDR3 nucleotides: TGTGCCAGCAGCCCTCCCATACACACCGGGGAGCTGTTTTTT. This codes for CASSPPIHTGELFF.

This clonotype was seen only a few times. The CDR3 loop is CASSWGQGAGEQYV. The DNA for the CDR3 is TGCGCCAGCAGCTGGGGACAGGGTGCAGGAGAGCAGTACGTC. This sequence joins TRBV5-1 and TRBJ2-7; 9 bases match TRBD1. Germline lookup yields CDR1 SGHRS and CDR2 YFSETQ. CDR3 length: 14 amino acids. Unmatched junction bases numbered 8, after V lost 3 bases and J lost 7 bases.

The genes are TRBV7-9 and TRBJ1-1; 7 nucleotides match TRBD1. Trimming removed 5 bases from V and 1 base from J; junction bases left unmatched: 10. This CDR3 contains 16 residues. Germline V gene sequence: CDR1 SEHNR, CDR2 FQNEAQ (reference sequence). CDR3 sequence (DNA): TGTGCCAGCAGCCCATCTCCGGGACAGCAGAACACTGAAGCTTTCTTT. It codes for CASSPSPGQQNTEAFF.

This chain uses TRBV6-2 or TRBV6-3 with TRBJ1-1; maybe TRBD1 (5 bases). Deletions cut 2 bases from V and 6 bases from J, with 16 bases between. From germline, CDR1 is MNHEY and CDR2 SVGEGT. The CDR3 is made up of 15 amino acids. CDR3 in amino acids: CASSYGQGRMSEAFF. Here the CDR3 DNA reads TGTGCCAGCAGTTACGGCCAGGGCAGGATGTCTGAAGCTTTCTTT.

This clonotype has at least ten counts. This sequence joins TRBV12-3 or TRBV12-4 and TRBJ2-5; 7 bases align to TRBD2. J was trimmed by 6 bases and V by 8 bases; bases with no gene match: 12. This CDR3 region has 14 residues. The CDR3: CASGRLAERKTQYF. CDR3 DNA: TGTGCCAGCGGGCGGCTAGCGGAACGGAAGACCCAGTACTTC.

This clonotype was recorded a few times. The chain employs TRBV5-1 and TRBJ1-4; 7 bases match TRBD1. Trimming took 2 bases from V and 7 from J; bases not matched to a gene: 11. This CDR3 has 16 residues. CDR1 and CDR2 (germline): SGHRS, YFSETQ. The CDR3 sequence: CASSLTIQGSGEKLFF. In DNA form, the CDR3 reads TGCGCCAGCAGCTTAACCATACAGGGGTCGGGTGAAAAACTGTTTTTT. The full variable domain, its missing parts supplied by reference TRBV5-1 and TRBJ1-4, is KAGVTQTPRYLIKTRGQQVTLSCSPISGHRSVSWYQQTPGQGLQFLFEYFSETQRNKGNFPGRFSGRQFSNSRSEMNVSTLELGDSALYLCASSLTIQGSGEKLFFGSGTQLSVL.